This entry lists 22 T cell receptor beta chains sequenced from one sample in a study of cytomegalovirus exposure and HLA in healthy donors. PCR was performed using 60 Vbeta and 13 Jbeta primers. The method was immunoSEQ multiplex PCR; TCRdb's version includes in-frame clones alone and lacks a portion of them. In the table there are approximately 85,000 clones, 55% to 85% of which are singletons. Input material: PBMCs. The receptors were sampled from a middle-aged woman in good health and CMV-seropositive.

The gene calls are TRBV28 and TRBJ2-7; a weak D match, TRBD1 (5 bases). The CDR3 covers 12 residues. Trimming pared 7 bases from V and 3 bases from J, leaving 10 bases between. CDR1 and CDR2 from the germline V gene are MDHEN and SYDVKM. CDR3 DNA sequence: TGTGCCAGCACTTCAGGGCTCTACGAGCAGTACTTC. This encodes CASTSGLYEQYF.

The rearrangement links TRBV5-1 to TRBJ2-1; TRBD2 agrees at 9 bases. V trimming: 4 bases; J trimming: 4 bases; junction bases outside the gene matches: 9. There are 16 residues in the CDR3. CDR1 and CDR2 from the germline V gene are SGHRS and YFSETQ. The CDR3 reads CASSLMSSGRYNEQFF. The CDR3 DNA follows: TGCGCCAGCAGCCTCATGTCCAGCGGGAGGTACAATGAGCAGTTCTTC.

The DNA of the CDR3 is TGTGCCAGCAGCCCCCAGGGGACCTCTGGAAACACCATATATTTT. This translates into CASSPQGTSGNTIYF. The rearrangement joins TRBV9 to TRBJ1-3; D possibly corresponds to TRBD1 (6 bases). CDR3 length equals 15 residues. With 4 bases removed from V and 0 bases from J, the gap between germline ends came to 11 bases. Germline loops: CDR1 SGDLS, CDR2 YYNGEE.

This clone was seen many times. This rearrangement joins TRBV5-4 to TRBJ2-7; TRBD1 aligns across 7 bases. Looked up from germline, CDR1 is SGHNT and CDR2 is YYREEE (reference sequence). The CDR3 is made up of 14 amino acids. After removal of 2 bases from V and 2 bases from J, the junction contained 4 bases not matched to a gene. The CDR3 protein is CASSLDRDTYEQYF. The CDR3 DNA reads TGTGCCAGCAGCTTAGACAGGGATACCTACGAGCAGTACTTC.

The rearrangement links TRBV25-1 to TRBJ2-6, with 14 bases fitting TRBD2. Looked up from germline, CDR1 is MGHDK and CDR2 is SYGVNS. The CDR3 runs to 18 residues. V lost 8 bases, J lost 3 bases, and 9 bases stayed unmatched. The CDR3 DNA sequence: TGTGCCAGCGGGGCGACTAGCGGGAGGGCCAGTGGGGCCAACGTCCTGACTTTC. Protein sequence: CASGATSGRASGANVLTF.

The chain recombines TRBV27 with TRBJ2-7, with 9 bases lining up with TRBD1. The germline gives CDR1 MNHEY, CDR2 SMNVEV (reference sequence). Trimming took 5 bases from V and 5 from J; bases not matched to a gene: 10. This CDR3 region has 15 residues. The CDR3 here is CASSPPGQGNHEQYF. In nucleotides, the CDR3 is TGTGCCAGCAGTCCCCCTGGACAGGGGAACCACGAGCAGTACTTC.

The CDR3 DNA follows: TGTGCCAGCAGTTACGACCCGGGGGGTTCCAATGAAAAACTGTTTTTT. Translating gives CASSYDPGGSNEKLFF. V is TRBV6-5 and J is TRBJ1-4; possibly TRBD1 for D (5 bases). Germline-derived CDR1 and CDR2 are MNHEY and SVGAGI. V was cut by 2 bases and J by 5 bases, with 15 bases left in between. The CDR3 length is 16 residues.

Many counts were recorded for this clone. The V and J genes are TRBV4-1 and TRBJ1-5, with a possible D match to TRBD1 (6 bases). The CDR3 runs to 16 residues. V lost 1 base and J 0 bases, leaving 10 bases between the germline ends. Per germline, CDR1 MGHRA and CDR2 YSYEKL. The CDR3 reads CASSQGTEHSNQPQHF. The CDR3 coding sequence is TGCGCCAGCAGCCAAGGGACAGAACATAGCAATCAGCCCCAGCATTTT.

This clone was found a few times. V usage is TRBV14 and J usage is TRBJ2-5, with 8 bases identical to TRBD2. Germline V gives CDR1 SGHDN, CDR2 FVKESK. The V segment lost 7 bases and the J segment 5 bases; nucleotides outside the gene matches: 6. CDR3 size: 13 residues. The CDR3: CASNLAGHETQYF. CDR3 nucleotide sequence: TGTGCCAGCAATTTAGCGGGGCATGAGACCCAGTACTTC.

The chain has TRBV7-2 and TRBJ2-5, with 7 nucleotides matching TRBD2. The DNA end is a closer match to TRBJ2-7, so the J assignment may be wrong. Germline CDR1 reads SGHTA; CDR2 reads FQGNSA. This CDR3 contains 16 residues. The CDR3 protein is CASSPPGERESYEQYF. The CDR3 bases are TGTGCCAGCAGCCCCCCCGGCGAGCGGGAATCCTACGAGCAGTACTTC.

V gene TRBV6-6 combines with J gene TRBJ2-6, with D perhaps matching TRBD2 (6 bases). Germline CDR1 is MNHNY and CDR2 is SVGAGI (reference sequence). The ends were cut back, 8 bases at V and 0 bases at J, with 8 bases in the middle. This CDR3 region has 14 residues. The CDR3 DNA reads as TGTGCCAGCTCCGGGGGCTCTGGGGCCAACGTCCTGACTTTC. Protein sequence: CASSGGSGANVLTF.

The chain joins TRBV29-1 to TRBJ2-2, with TRBD2 as a possible D gene (6 bases). The germline CDR1 and CDR2 sequences are SQVTM and ANQGSEA. This CDR3 spans 18 amino acids. Trimming removed 2 bases from V and 4 bases from J, with 23 bases in between. CDR3: CSVELSTGFGEVTGELFF. The CDR3 DNA is TGCAGCGTTGAACTCTCGACGGGGTTTGGGGAGGTCACCGGGGAGCTGTTTTTT.

This clone was recorded a few times. The V gene is TRBV6-5, the J gene TRBJ1-1; 8 nucleotides agree with TRBD1. The germline CDR1 and CDR2 sequences are MNHEY and SVGAGI. The trim removed 2 bases at V and 9 bases at J, leaving 2 bases unmatched. This CDR3 contains 12 residues. The CDR3 sequence: CASSYGQGKAFF. For the CDR3, the DNA is TGTGCCAGCAGTTACGGACAGGGAAAAGCTTTCTTT.

The chain recombines TRBV5-1 with TRBJ1-3; 7 bases line up with TRBD1. Germline CDR1 is SGHRS and CDR2 is YFSETQ. V trimming: 4 bases; J trimming: 0 bases; junction bases outside the gene matches: 4. This CDR3 is 15 amino acids long. CDR3 nucleotides: TGCGCCAGCAGCCAGGGGGGTAGCTCTGGAAACACCATATATTTT. The encoded protein is CASSQGGSSGNTIYF.

This clone was found once. V usage is TRBV30 and J usage is TRBJ1-2, with D possibly matching TRBD1 (5 bases). CDR1 GTSNPN and CDR2 SVGIG come from the germline V gene (reference sequence). With 3 bases removed from V and 4 bases from J, the gap between germline ends came to 12 bases. The CDR3 contains 13 residues. The CDR3 reads CAWSLGGLYGYTF. CDR3 DNA sequence: TGTGCCTGGAGCCTGGGGGGTCTCTATGGCTACACCTTC.

The rearrangement uses TRBV28 and TRBJ2-7; D perhaps matches TRBD1 (5 bases). CDR1 and CDR2 (germline): MDHEN, SYDVKM. The V gene lost 1 base and the J gene lost 5 bases, with 9 bases spanning the gap. The CDR3 loop spans 13 amino acids. CDR3 in amino acids: CASSLFPGNEQYF. In DNA, the CDR3 is TGTGCCAGCAGTTTATTTCCAGGGAACGAGCAGTACTTC.

The sample holds a few counts of this clone. The rearrangement joins TRBV11-1 to TRBJ1-4; 8 nucleotides agree with TRBD1. The CDR3 consists of 15 residues. Germline V CDR1 and CDR2: SGHAT, FQDESV (reference sequence). V dropped 0 bases and J dropped 6; count of bases not matched to a gene: 3. In DNA form, the CDR3 reads TGTGCCAGCAGCTTAGCCGGGACAGGATATGAAAAACTGTTTTTT. Its protein product is CASSLAGTGYEKLFF.

As for this clone: Compared with germline, one end of the junction differs, possibly owing to a read error. The chain links TRBV30 to TRBJ1-2, with TRBD1 matching 9 bases. Germline V gene lookup returns CDR1 GTSNPN and CDR2 SVGIG (reference sequence). The CDR3 spans 14 residues. Here the CDR3 reads CAWTTKGTGTTESF. CDR3 DNA sequence: TGTGCCTGGACCACAAAGGGGACAGGGACGACCGAAAGCTTC. Together with reference TRBV30 and TRBJ1-2, the CDR3 gives the full variable domain: SQTIHQWPATLVQPVGSPLSLECTVEGTSNPNLYWYRQAAGRGLQLLFYSVGIGQISSEVPQNLSASRPQDRQFILSSKKLLLSDSGFYLCAWTTKGTGTTESFGSGTRLTVV.

The chain combines TRBV5-1 with TRBJ1-1, with a tentative D call TRBD1 (6 bases). V dropped 4 bases and J dropped 4 bases, with 14 bases sitting between them. The CDR3 is 14 residues long. The V gene's germline CDR1 is SGHRS and CDR2 YFSETQ. CDR3 in amino acids: CASSEGQWGTEAFF. As DNA, the CDR3 is TGCGCCAGCAGCGAAGGACAGTGGGGCACTGAAGCTTTCTTT.

The chain carries TRBV7-2 and TRBJ1-1; D not resolved. This CDR3 is 15 amino acids long. Germline V gene sequence: CDR1 SGHTA, CDR2 FQGNSA. The V end lost 5 bases, the J end lost 5 bases, and 18 bases lay between the germline ends. The DNA of the CDR3 is TGTGCCAGCAGCGCTCAAGAAACGCCAGGTACTGAAGCTTTCTTT. As protein: CASSAQETPGTEAFF.

V is TRBV25-1 and J is TRBJ2-7; possible D gene TRBD1, 6 bases. The germline gives CDR1 MGHDK, CDR2 SYGVNS. The CDR3 spans 15 residues. The V and J ends lost 3 bases and 3 bases respectively, with 15 bases between them. The CDR3 region is CASSDSGAVNYEQYF. CDR3 nucleotide sequence: TGTGCCAGCAGTGATTCAGGGGCCGTAAACTACGAGCAGTACTTC.

The chain links TRBV7-2 to TRBJ2-7; 7 positions match TRBD1. Germline lookup yields CDR1 SGHTA and CDR2 FQGNSA. The length of the CDR3 is 13 residues. V gave up 3 bases and J gave up 5 bases; unmatched junction bases: 4. The CDR3 here is CASSFDRANEQYF. The CDR3 DNA follows: TGTGCCAGCAGCTTTGACAGGGCAAACGAGCAGTACTTC.